This TCR beta chain emerged from a study of blood T cell repertoires in COVID-19. Across the whole study: Researchers got acute and convalescent COVID-19 samples from the United States, Italy and Spain.

The participants were between roughly 18 and 100 years old and came from some 23 US areas. Cohort assignment relied on participant-reported clinical history. As processed by the authors: Amplified reference gene primers provided the basis for estimating nucleated cell counts. Here immunoSEQ multiplex PCR was the method, and the copy in TCRdb shows in-frame clones only, minus some. V, J and clone size were drawn from that table, and D and trimming were deduced from the DNA. Counted here are approximately 390,000 clones, roughly 86% occurring once; the ten biggest clones make up approximately 2.1%. The CDR3 is 17 amino acids. Germline CDR1 ENHRY, CDR2 SYGVKD. V trimming: 2 bases; J trimming: 0 bases; junction bases outside the gene matches: 8.

The sequence derives from a woman aged 40 to 50 with acute COVID-19. Sequencing used PBMCs or T cells enriched from blood (not recorded which). V usage is TRBV10-3 and J usage is TRBJ2-3; 7 bases are shared with TRBD2. The CDR3 here is CAISEPSPSGSTDTQYF. In nucleotides, the CDR3 is TGTGCCATCAGTGAGCCAAGTCCTAGCGGAAGCACAGATACGCAGTATTTT.